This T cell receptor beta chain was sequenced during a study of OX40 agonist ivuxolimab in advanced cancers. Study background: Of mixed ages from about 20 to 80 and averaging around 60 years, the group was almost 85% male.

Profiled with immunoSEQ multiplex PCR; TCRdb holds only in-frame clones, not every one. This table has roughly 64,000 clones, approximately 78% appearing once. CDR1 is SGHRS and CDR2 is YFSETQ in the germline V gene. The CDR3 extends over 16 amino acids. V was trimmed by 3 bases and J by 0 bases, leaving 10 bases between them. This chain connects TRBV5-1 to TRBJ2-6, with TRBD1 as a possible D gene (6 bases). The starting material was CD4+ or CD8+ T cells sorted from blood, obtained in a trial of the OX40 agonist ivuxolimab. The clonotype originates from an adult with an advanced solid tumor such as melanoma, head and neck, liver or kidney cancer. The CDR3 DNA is TGCGCCAGCAGCTCGGCAGGGGTCTCTGGGGCCAACGTCCTGACTTTC. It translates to CASSSAGVSGANVLTF.